The T cell receptor (beta chain) described here comes from a study of tumour-infiltrating T cells in Burkitt lymphoma. Study-wide background: The Burkitt lymphoma cohort spanned all epidemiological subtypes. Productive clonality predicted overall and progression-free survival. Study observations and caveats: Several public clonotypes recurred in numerous Burkitt lymphoma patients.

The ends were cut back, 3 bases at V and 5 bases at J, with 13 bases in the middle. Per germline, CDR1 SGHVS and CDR2 FNYEAQ. The CDR3 runs 14 residues. Sequencing used immunoSEQ multiplex PCR; TCRdb keeps in-frame clones, though not all of them. The sample holds roughly 640 clones, about 18% seen once. As concerns this clone: What it binds is not known.

The sequence came from a human donor with Burkitt lymphoma. The sequencing sample was made of tumor tissue. The chain links TRBV7-6 to TRBJ2-5; D is undetermined. CDR3 loop: CASSLDDPRETQYF. CDR3 in DNA: TGTGCCAGCAGCTTGGACGACCCGAGGGAGACCCAGTACTTC. The full variable domain, rest sourced from reference TRBV7-6 and TRBJ2-5, is GAGVSQSPRYKVTKRGQDVALRCDPISGHVSLYWYRQALGQGPEFLTYFNYEAQQDKSGLPNDRFSAERPEGSISTLTIQRTEQRDSAMYRCASSLDDPRETQYFGPGTRLLVL.